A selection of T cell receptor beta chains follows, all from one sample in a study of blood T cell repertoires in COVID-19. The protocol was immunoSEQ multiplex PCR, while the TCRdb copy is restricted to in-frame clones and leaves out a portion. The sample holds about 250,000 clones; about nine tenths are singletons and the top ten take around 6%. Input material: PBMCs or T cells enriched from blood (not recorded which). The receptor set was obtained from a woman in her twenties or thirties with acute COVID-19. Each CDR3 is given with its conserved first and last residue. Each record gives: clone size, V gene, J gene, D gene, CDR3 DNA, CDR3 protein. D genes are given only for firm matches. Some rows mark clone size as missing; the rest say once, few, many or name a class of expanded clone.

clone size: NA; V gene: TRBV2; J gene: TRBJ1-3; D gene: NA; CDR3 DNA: TGTGCCAGCAGGGCCCTCGGCCTAGGCTCTGGAAACACCATATATTTT; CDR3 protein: CASRALGLGSGNTIYF
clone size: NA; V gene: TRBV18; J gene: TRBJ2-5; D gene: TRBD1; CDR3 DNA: TGTGCCAGCTCACCCCTCGAGGGGGCACGGGAGACCCAGTACTTC; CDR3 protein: CASSPLEGARETQYF
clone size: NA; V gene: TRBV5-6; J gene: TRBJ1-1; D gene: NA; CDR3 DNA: TGTGCCAGCAGCTTGGTCGGGGAAGCTTTCTTT; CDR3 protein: CASSLVGEAFF
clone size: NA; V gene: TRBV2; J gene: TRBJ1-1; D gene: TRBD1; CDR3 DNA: TGTGCCAGCAAAGTACGGGACAGGGATTTCGCTTTCTTT; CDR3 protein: CASKVRDRDFAFF
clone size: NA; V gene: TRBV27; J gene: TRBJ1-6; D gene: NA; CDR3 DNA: TGTGCCAGCAGTTTTTCTAGGGATTACAGAAAAGGGGATTGGGATTCACCCCTCCACTTT; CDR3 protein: CASSFSRDYRKGDWDSPLHF
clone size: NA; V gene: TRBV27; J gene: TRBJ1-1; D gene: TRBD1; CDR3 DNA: TGTGCCAGCAAACATAGGAGACAGGGGGCATGGGACACTGAAGCTTTCTTT; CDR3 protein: CASKHRRQGAWDTEAFF
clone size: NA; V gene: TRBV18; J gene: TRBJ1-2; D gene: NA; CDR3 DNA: TGTGCCAGCTCCCCCCCCACGATAGGGGCGTATGGCTACACCTTC; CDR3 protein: CASSPPTIGAYGYTF
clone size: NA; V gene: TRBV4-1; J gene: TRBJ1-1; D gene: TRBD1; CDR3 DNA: TGCGCCAGCAGCCAAGCCAGGGGACAGGTCAACACTGAAGCTTTCTTT; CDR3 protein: CASSQARGQVNTEAFF
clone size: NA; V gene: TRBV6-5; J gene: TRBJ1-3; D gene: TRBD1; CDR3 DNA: TGTGCCAGCAGTTCGGACAGGGCTGGAAACACCATATATTTT; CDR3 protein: CASSSDRAGNTIYF
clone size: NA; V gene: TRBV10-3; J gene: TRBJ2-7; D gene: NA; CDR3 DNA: TGTGCCATCAGTGAGGGTGCCAAAACGGGGGAGCAGTACTTC; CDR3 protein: CAISEGAKTGEQYF
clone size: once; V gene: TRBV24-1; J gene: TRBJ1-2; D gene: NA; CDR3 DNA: TGTGCCACCAGTGATCGTCCCGGGATAAAACTCTTC; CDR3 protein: CATSDRPGIKLF
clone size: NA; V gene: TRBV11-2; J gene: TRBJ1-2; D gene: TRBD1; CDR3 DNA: TGTGCCAGCAGCTTAGTTGGGACAGGCCTCTATGGCTACACCTTC; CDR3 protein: CASSLVGTGLYGYTF
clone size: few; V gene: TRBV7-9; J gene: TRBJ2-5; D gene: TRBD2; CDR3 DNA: TGTGCCAGCAGCTTAGCACTAAGGCCGGGGGGGGCCCAGGAGACCCAGTACTTC; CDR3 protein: CASSLALRPGGAQETQYF
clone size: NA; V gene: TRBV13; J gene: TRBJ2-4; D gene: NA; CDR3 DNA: TGTGCCAGCAGCTTAGGACTACAGGGTCGCATTCAGTACTTC; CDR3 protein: CASSLGLQGRIQYF
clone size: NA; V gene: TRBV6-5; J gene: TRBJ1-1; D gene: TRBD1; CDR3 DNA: TGTGCCAGCAGTTTCTCCGGGACAGGGGTGCGCACTGAAGCTTTCTTT; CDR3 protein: CASSFSGTGVRTEAFF
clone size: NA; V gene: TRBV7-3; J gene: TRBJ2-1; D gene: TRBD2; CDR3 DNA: TGTGCCAGCAGCTCCTTGGGCGGGGGGTTCTCCTACAATGAGCAGTTCTTC; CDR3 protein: CASSSLGGGFSYNEQFF
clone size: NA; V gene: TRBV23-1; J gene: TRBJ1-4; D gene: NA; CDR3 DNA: TGCGCCAGCAGTAAGACAGAAAAACTGTTTTTT; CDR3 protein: CASSKTEKLFF
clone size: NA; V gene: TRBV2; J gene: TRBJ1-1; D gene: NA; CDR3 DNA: TGTGCCAGCAGAGGACAGATAGACACTGAAGCTTTCTTT; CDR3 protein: CASRGQIDTEAFF
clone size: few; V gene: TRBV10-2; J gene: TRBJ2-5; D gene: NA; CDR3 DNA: TGCGCCAGCAGGACCCACGGGGGGCCTCAAGAGACCCAGTACTTC; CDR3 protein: CASRTHGGPQETQYF
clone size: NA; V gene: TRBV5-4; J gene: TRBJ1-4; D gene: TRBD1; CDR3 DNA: TGTGCCAGCAGCTTCGGGACAGGGGGCAGGACTAATGAAAAACTGTTTTTT; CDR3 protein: CASSFGTGGRTNEKLFF
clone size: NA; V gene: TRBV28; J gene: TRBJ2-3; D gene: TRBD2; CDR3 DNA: TGTGCCAGCAGAGCAAGGTGGCTAGCGGATCCAGCGGGCACAGATACGCAGTATTTT; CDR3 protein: CASRARWLADPAGTDTQYF
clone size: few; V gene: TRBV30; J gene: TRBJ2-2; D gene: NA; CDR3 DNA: TGTGCCTGGAGCCCCGCCCCCGGGGGGCCGAACACCGGGGAGCTGTTTTTT; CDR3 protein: CAWSPAPGGPNTGELFF
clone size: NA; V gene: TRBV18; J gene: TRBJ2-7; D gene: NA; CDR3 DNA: TGTGCCAGCTCATCAACCGGGACAAACCTCTACGAGCAGTACTTC; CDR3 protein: CASSSTGTNLYEQYF
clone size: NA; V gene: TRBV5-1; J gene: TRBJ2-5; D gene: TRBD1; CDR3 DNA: TGCGCCAGCAGCGAAGGACAGGGACAAGAGACCCAGTACTTC; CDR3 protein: CASSEGQGQETQYF
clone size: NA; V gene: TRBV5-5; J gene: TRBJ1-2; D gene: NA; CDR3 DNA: TGTGCCAGCAGCTTGTACCTTAGGAGCTATGGCTACACCTTC; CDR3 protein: CASSLYLRSYGYTF
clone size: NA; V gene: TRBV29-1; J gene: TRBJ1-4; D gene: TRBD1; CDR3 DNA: TGCAGCGCAAGGGACAGAAATGAAAAACTGTTTTTT; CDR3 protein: CSARDRNEKLFF
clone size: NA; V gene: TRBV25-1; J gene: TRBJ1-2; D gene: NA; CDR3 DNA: TGTGCCAGCAGTGAATTTCTGTCCTATGGCTACACCTTC; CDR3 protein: CASSEFLSYGYTF
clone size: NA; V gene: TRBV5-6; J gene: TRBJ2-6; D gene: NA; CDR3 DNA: TGTGCCAGCAGCTTTCTCTCTGGGGCCAACGTCCTGACTTTC; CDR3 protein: CASSFLSGANVLTF
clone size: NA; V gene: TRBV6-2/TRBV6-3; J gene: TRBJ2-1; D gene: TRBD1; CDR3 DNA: TGTGCCAGCAGTTACTGGGACAGGGGATTCCATGAGCAGTTCTTC; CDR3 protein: CASSYWDRGFHEQFF
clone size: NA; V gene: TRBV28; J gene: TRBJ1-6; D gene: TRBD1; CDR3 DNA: TGTGCCAGCAGTCCGGGACAGTACTCACCCCTCCACTTT; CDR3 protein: CASSPGQYSPLHF
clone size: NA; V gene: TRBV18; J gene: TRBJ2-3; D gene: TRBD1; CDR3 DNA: TGTGCCAGCTCGCCCGGGACAGGGGGTCCAGATACGCAGTATTTT; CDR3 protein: CASSPGTGGPDTQYF
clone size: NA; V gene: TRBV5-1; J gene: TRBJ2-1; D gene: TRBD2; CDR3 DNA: TGCGCCAGCAGCTTGGTAATAGCGGGAGGCTATGAGCAGTTCTTC; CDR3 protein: CASSLVIAGGYEQFF
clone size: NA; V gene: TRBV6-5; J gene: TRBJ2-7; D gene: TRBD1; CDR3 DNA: TGTGCCAGCACTCTGGGACAGGGGTCCTACGAGCAGTACTTC; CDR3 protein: CASTLGQGSYEQYF
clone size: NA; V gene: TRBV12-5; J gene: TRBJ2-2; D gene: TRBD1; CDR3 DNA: TGTGCTAGTGGTTTGGTCGGGACAGGGGGCGCGACCGGGGAGCTGTTTTTT; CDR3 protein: CASGLVGTGGATGELFF
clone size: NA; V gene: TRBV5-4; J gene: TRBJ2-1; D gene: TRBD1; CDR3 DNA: TGTGCCAGCAGCCCGCTGCCGGGACAGGGGGACAATGAGCAGTTCTTC; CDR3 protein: CASSPLPGQGDNEQFF
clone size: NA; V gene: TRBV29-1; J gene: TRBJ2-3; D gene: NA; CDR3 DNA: TGCAGCGTTGAAGGGGACACAGGGTCAGATACGCAGTATTTT; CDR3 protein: CSVEGDTGSDTQYF
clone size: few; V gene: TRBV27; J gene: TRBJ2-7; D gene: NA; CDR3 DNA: TGTGCCAGCAGTTCATTAGAGGGTAGAGACGAGCAGTACTTC; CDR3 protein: CASSSLEGRDEQYF
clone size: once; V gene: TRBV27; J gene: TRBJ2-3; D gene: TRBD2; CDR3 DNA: TGTGCCAGCAGTTTTTTTTCGGTCTTCGATAGAGCGGGAAGGCTCACGCAGTATTTT; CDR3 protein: CASSFFSVFDRAGRLTQYF
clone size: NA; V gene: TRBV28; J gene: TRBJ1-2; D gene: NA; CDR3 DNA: TGTGCCAGCAGTTTTCGGGGAGGCGGTGGCTACACCTTC; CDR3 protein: CASSFRGGGGYTF
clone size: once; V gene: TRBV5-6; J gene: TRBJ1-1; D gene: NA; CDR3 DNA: TGTGCCAGCAGCTTGGAGATCCAGAACCACAACACTGAAGCTTTCTTT; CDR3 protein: CASSLEIQNHNTEAFF
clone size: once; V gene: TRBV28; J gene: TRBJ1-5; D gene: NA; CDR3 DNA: TGTGCCAGCAGTTTTTCGAGGCGGTATAGCAATCAGCCCCAGCATTTT; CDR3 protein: CASSFSRRYSNQPQHF
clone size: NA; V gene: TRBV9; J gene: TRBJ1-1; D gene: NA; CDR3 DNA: TGTGCCAGCAGCGTAGGTGACAGGATTGTTGAAGCTTTCTTT; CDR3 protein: CASSVGDRIVEAFF
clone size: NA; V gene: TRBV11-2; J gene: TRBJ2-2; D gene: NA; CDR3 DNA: TGTGCCAGCAGCTCAGGATATTTCGGACAGCTGAACACCGGGGAGCTGTTTTTT; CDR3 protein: CASSSGYFGQLNTGELFF
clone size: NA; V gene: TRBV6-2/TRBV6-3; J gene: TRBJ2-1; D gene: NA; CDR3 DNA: TGTGCCAGCAGCCCCTCGGGGCGGGGCTACAATGAGCAGTTCTTC; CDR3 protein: CASSPSGRGYNEQFF
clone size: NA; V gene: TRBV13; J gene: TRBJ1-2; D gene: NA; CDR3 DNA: TGTGCCAGCAGCCAAAGAGCCACGGGTCGTGGCTACACCTTC; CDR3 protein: CASSQRATGRGYTF
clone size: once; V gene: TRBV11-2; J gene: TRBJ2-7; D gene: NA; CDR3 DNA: TGTGCCAGCAGCTTAGGGGCCTCGGGATTGGAGCAGTACTTC; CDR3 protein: CASSLGASGLEQYF
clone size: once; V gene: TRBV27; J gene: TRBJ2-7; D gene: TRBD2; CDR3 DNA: TGTGCCAGCAGTCCACAACCGGGACTAGCGGACGAGCAGTACTTC; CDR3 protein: CASSPQPGLADEQYF
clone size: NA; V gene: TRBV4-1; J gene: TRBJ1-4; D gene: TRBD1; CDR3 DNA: TGCGCCAGCAGCCAAATCGACAGGGGAGGGGAAAAACTGTTTTTT; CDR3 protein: CASSQIDRGGEKLFF
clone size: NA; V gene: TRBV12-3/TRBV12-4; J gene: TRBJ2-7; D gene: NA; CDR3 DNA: TGTGCCTGCGCGAGCTCCTACGAGCAGTACTTC; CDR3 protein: CACASSYEQYF